The clone carrying this TCR beta chain was detected ten times or more. Time point denoted: patch test 1, 2 weeks after DPC sensitization. The treatment is: therapeutic diphenylcyclopropenone sensitization with weekly scalp DPC. Participating donors were patients with alopecia, aged 18 to 70 years, considered appropriate candidates for DPC. The data derive from a study of human T cells and chemical hapten exposure. Germline CDR1 reads MGHRA; CDR2 reads YSYEKL. CDR3 length equals 15 residues. Trimming left V 3 bases short and J 6 bases short, with 18 bases between. Each CDR3 protein is one row after TCRdb ran MiXCR on the RACE reads. The sample lists around 120,000 distinct CDR3 sequences, around 13% occurring once.

Sample: whole blood, taken in connection with sensitization to the hapten diphenylcyclopropenone (DPC). The sequence was collected from a man aged 18 to 29 with alopecia areata. Some clones in this sample may be carry-over from other donors' samples. V is TRBV4-1 and J is TRBJ2-7; D might be TRBD1 (5 bases). Written as DNA, the CDR3 is TGCGCCAGCAGCCAGTTTCTTATAGGGCAGGGCGAGCAGTACTTC. Amino acids: CASSQFLIGQGEQYF.